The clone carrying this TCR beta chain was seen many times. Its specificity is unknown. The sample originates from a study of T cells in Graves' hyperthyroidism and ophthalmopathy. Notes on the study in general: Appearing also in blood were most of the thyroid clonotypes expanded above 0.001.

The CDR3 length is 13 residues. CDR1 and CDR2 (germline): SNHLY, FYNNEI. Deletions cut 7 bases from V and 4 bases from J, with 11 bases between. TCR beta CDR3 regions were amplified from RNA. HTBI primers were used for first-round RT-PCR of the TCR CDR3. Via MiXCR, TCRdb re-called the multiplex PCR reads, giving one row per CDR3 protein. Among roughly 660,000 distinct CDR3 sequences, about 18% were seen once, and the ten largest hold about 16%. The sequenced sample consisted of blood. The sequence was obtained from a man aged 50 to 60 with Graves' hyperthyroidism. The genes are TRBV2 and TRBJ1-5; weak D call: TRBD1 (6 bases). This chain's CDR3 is CASMRTENQPQHF. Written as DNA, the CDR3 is TGTGCCAGCATGCGGACAGAGAATCAGCCCCAGCATTTT.